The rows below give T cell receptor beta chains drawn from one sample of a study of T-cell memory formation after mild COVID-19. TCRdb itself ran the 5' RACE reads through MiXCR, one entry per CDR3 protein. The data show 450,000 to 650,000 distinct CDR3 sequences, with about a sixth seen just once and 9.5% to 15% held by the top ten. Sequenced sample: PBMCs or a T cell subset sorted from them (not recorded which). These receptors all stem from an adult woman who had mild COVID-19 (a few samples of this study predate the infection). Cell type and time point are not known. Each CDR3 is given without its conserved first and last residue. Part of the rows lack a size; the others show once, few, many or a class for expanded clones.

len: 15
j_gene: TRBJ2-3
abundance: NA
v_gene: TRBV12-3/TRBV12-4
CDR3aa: ASSPRPGNRLTDTQY

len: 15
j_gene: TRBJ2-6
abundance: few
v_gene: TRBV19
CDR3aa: ASSHKIQRSGANVLT

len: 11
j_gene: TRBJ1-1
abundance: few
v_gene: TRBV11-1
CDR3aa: ASRKRTWPEAF

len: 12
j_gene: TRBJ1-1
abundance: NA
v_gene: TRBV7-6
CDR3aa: ASSSPPGDTEAF

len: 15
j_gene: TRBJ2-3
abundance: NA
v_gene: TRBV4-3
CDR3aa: ASSQDIATGLPDTQY

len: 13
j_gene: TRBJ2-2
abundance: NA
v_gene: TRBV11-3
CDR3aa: ASSFRAANTGELF

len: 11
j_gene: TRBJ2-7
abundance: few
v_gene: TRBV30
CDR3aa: AWSVRGPYEQY

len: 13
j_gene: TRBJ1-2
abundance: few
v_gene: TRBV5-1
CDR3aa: ASSLGRGANYGYT

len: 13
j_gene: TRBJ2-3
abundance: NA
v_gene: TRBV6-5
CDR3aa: ASSSGFLRTDTQY

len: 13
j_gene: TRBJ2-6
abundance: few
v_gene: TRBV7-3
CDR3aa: ASSPQNSGANVLT

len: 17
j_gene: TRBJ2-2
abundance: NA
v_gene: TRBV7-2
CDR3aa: ASSLARSGLNGYTGELF

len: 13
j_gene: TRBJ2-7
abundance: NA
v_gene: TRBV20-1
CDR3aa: SARPTGKSSYEQY

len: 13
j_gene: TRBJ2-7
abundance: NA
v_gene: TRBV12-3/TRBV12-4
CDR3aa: ASSLVGTSESEQY

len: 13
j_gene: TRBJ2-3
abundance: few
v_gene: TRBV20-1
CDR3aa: SASRTSGSTDTQY

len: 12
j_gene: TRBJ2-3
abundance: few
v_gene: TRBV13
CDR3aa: ASSPGRRQDTQY

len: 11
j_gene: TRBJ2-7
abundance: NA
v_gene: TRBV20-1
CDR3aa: SALAGGPYEQY

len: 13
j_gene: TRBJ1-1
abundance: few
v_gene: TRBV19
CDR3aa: ASSSQGVMSTEAF

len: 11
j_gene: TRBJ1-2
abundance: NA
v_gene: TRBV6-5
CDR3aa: ASTQGRGDGYT

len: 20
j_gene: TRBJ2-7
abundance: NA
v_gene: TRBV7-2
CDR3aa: ASSFEDPGGSKAGGFSYEQY

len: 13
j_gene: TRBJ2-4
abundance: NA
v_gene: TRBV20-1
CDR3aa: SASADRGIKNIQY

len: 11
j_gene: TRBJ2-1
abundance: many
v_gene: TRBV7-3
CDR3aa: ASGTGFYNEQF

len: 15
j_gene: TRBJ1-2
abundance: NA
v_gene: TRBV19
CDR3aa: ASSMWLRVIANYGYT

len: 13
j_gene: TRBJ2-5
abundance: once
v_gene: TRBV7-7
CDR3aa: ASSLGYAGTGTQY

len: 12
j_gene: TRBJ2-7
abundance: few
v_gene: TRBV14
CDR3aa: ASRRTGGPNEQY

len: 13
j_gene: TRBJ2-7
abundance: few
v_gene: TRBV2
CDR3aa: ASSERGGRLYEQY

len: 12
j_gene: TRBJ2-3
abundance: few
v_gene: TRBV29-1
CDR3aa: SVGGAGITDTQY

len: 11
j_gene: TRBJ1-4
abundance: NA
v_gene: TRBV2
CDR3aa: ASIGQGGEKLF

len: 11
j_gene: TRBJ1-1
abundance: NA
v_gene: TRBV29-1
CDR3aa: SVELGAYTEAF